The rows below give T cell receptor beta chains drawn from one sample of a study of OX40 agonist ivuxolimab in advanced cancers. Libraries were prepared by immunoSEQ multiplex PCR; TCRdb keeps only in-frame clonotypes and omits some of them. The data contain around 78,000 clones, 85% to 90% of them singletons. The source was CD4+ or CD8+ T cells sorted from blood, collected in a trial of the OX40 agonist ivuxolimab. These receptors all come from an adult with an advanced solid tumor such as melanoma, head and neck, liver or kidney cancer. Each CDR3 is given with its conserved first and last residue. Each record gives: D gene, clone size, J gene, V gene, CDR3 DNA, CDR3 protein. The D gene is left open where the match is weak. The size entry is marked missing in some rows and otherwise reads once, few, many or a size class.

. | . | TRBJ2-2 | TRBV28 | TGTGCCAGCAGTCCATACGTTACAGGGAACACCGGGGAGCTGTTTTTT | CASSPYVTGNTGELFF
. | . | TRBJ2-2 | TRBV6-5 | TGTGCCAGCAGTTTTGGGGCGTCCGGGGAGCTGTTTTTT | CASSFGASGELFF
. | . | TRBJ2-4 | TRBV7-2 | TGTGCCAGCAGCTTAGTAGGGGGGCGCGGTGCCAAAAACATTCAGTACTTC | CASSLVGGRGAKNIQYF
. | . | TRBJ2-7 | TRBV7-9 | TGTGCCAGCAGCCTGGGGAACGAGCAGTACTTC | CASSLGNEQYF
TRBD2 | once | TRBJ2-1 | TRBV6-1 | TGTGCCAGCAGTGAACTAGCGGGAGTTCGCGGTGAGCAGTTCTTC | CASSELAGVRGEQFF
TRBD1 | . | TRBJ2-7 | TRBV5-1 | TGCGCCAGCAGCTTTAGGGGCCCGACAGGGGGAGGTACTAACGGGCAGTACTTC | CASSFRGPTGGGTNGQYF
TRBD2 | . | TRBJ2-5 | TRBV27 | TGTGCCAGCAGTTTAATGAAACACGGGGGGGAGACCCAGTACTTC | CASSLMKHGGETQYF
TRBD1 | once | TRBJ1-2 | TRBV11-2 | TGTGCCAGCAGCACCCGGACAGGAGTTCATGGCTACACCTTC | CASSTRTGVHGYTF
. | . | TRBJ2-1 | TRBV13 | TGTGCCAGCAGCTTATCGAGCAATGAGCAGTTCTTC | CASSLSSNEQFF
. | . | TRBJ2-5 | TRBV5-6 | TGTGCCAGCAGCCGAACACCAGTGTACCAAGAGACCCAGTACTTC | CASSRTPVYQETQYF
TRBD1 | . | TRBJ1-5 | TRBV2 | TGTGCCAGCAGGGGGACAGGCAAACAGCCCCAGCATTTT | CASRGTGKQPQHF
. | . | TRBJ1-2 | TRBV6-1 | TGTGCCAGCAGTGAAGGCAGCCCTCCCTATGGCTACACCTTC | CASSEGSPPYGYTF
. | . | TRBJ1-5 | TRBV2 | TGTGCCAGCAGAGGTGACAACCGCCATCAGCCCCAGCATTTT | CASRGDNRHQPQHF
. | . | TRBJ2-1 | TRBV28 | TGTGCCAGCACCCGGACAGATCTCAATGAGCAGTTCTTC | CASTRTDLNEQFF